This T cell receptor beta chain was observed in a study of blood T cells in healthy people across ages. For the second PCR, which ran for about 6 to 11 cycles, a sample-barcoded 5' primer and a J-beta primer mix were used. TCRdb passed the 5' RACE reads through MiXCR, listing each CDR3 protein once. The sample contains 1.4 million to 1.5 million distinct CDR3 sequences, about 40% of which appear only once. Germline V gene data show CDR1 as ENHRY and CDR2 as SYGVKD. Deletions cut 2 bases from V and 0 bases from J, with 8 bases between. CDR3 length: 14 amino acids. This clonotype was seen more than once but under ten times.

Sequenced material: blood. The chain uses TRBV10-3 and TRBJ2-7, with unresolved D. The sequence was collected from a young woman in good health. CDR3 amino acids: CAISETESSYEQYF. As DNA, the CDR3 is TGTGCCATCAGTGAGACAGAGAGCTCCTACGAGCAGTACTTC.